A single sample is the source of the 15 T cell receptor beta chains below, sequenced in a study of blood T cell repertoires in COVID-19 (dated by TCRdb to about 2020). Library prep was done by the immunoSEQ multiplex PCR assay. This immuneACCESS table, as held by TCRdb, lists in-frame sequences with V and J called but not all clones. Of the missing ones, under half trace to an unresolved V gene in checked studies; the others have no known cause. The sample yields 98,000 or so clones; roughly 90% were counted once. The ten biggest clones cover roughly 5.1% of the sample. Sequenced: peripheral blood. These receptors were obtained from a man in his sixties with COVID-19, enrolled during active disease.

V gene TRBV4-3 combines with J gene TRBJ2-7; D call uncertain. The CDR3 is 14 residues long. Germline V lookup: CDR1 LGHNA, CDR2 YSLEER. V was shortened by 0 bases and J by 3 bases, with 9 bases between the two germline ends. CDR3 sequence reads: CASSQDSSYYEQYF. The DNA for the CDR3 is TGCGCCAGCAGCCAAGATAGTAGTTACTACGAGCAGTACTTC.

This chain joins TRBV18 and TRBJ1-3, with D perhaps TRBD1 (5 bases). Trimming took 1 base from V and 0 from J, leaving 10 bases between them. In germline, CDR1 is KGHSH, CDR2 LQKENI. This CDR3 comprises 16 residues. The CDR3 DNA is TGTGCCAGCTCACCACTCAGGGCCGTCTCTGGAAACACCATATATTTT. Its protein is CASSPLRAVSGNTIYF.

This clone has only a few counts. The chain is built from TRBV7-2 and TRBJ2-7, with D tentatively TRBD1 (6 bases). Germline V CDR1 and CDR2: SGHTA, FQGNSA. The CDR3 has 14 residues. Between the trimmed V and J ends, which lost 1 base and 8 bases, there was a span of 15 bases. CDR3 sequence: CASSLVPGHNKQYF. In DNA form, the CDR3 reads TGTGCCAGCAGCTTAGTCCCGGGACATAATAAGCAGTACTTC. Complete variable domain (other parts from reference TRBV7-2 and TRBJ2-7): GAGVSQSPSNKVTEKGKDVELRCDPISGHTALYWYRQSLGQGLEFLIYFQGNSAPDKSGLPSDRFSAERTGGSVSTLTIQRTQQEDSAVYLCASSLVPGHNKQYFGPGTRLTVT.

V and J are TRBV24-1 and TRBJ2-2, with D maybe TRBD1 (5 bases). V dropped 5 bases and J dropped 0 bases, with 9 bases sitting between them. CDR1 and CDR2 (germline): KGHDR, SFDVKD. This CDR3 has 15 amino acids. The CDR3 nucleotides read TGTGCCACCAGTGTATCCAGGGCGAACACCGGGGAGCTGTTTTTT. It yields the protein CATSVSRANTGELFF.

The chain carries TRBV3-1 (or the pseudogene TRBV3-2) and TRBJ1-6, with a weak D call TRBD1 (6 bases). The germline V gene encodes CDR1 LGHDT and CDR2 YNNKEL (reference sequence). The CDR3 covers 14 residues. The V and J ends lost 5 bases and 4 bases respectively, with 9 bases between them. This CDR3 reads CASSFGQYNSPLHF. The CDR3 coding sequence is TGTGCCAGCAGCTTTGGACAGTATAATTCACCCCTCCACTTT.

This clone was detected once. The genes are TRBV30 and TRBJ1-4; D gene ambiguous. V was cut by 1 base and J by 7 bases, with 10 bases left in between. The CDR3 is 13 residues long. Germline lookup yields CDR1 GTSNPN and CDR2 SVGIG (reference sequence). CDR3 in amino acids: CAWSESEGEKLFF. CDR3 sequence (DNA): TGTGCCTGGAGTGAGTCTGAGGGTGAAAAACTGTTTTTT.

J is TRBJ1-1 and V is TRBV5-1; D gene uncertain. V dropped 0 bases and J dropped 3 bases, with 15 bases sitting between them. This CDR3 comprises 16 residues. Germline CDR1 and CDR2: SGHRS and YFSETQ. In DNA form, the CDR3 reads TGCGCCAGCAGCTTGGTGGCAGGTACCCTTCACACTGAAGCTTTCTTT. Its translation is CASSLVAGTLHTEAFF.

The genes are TRBV5-5 and TRBJ1-4; 8 nucleotides align to TRBD1. The CDR3 extends over 15 amino acids. V lost 3 bases and J lost 8; bases outside the gene matches: 9. CDR1 SGHKS and CDR2 YYEKEE come from the germline V gene (reference sequence). Here the CDR3 reads CASSSPGGAREKLFF. Here the CDR3 DNA reads TGTGCCAGCAGCTCCCCAGGGGGCGCGCGAGAAAAACTGTTTTTT.

This sequence joins TRBV11-3 and TRBJ1-5; D is unresolved. The V gene lost 3 bases and the J gene lost 0 bases, with 3 bases spanning the gap. The CDR3 is 13 amino acids. Germline V gene data show CDR1 as SGHNT and CDR2 as YENEEA. In DNA, the CDR3 is TGTGCCAGCAGCTTCGGTAGCAATCAGCCCCAGCATTTT. Translated: CASSFGSNQPQHF. The complete variable domain, with remaining parts taken from reference TRBV11-3 and TRBJ1-5, reads EAGVVQSPRYKIIEKKQPVAFWCNPISGHNTLYWYLQNLGQGPELLIRYENEEAVDDSQLPKDRFSAERLKGVDSTLKIQPAELGDSAVYLCASSFGSNQPQHFGDGTRLSIL.

The chain uses TRBV2 and TRBJ1-2; D possibly corresponds to TRBD1 (6 bases). Germline CDR1 and CDR2: SNHLY and FYNNEI. V lost 7 bases and J lost 4, with 10 bases in between. The CDR3 runs to 12 residues. The CDR3 sequence: CASTQDSYGYTF. As DNA, the CDR3 is TGTGCCAGCACCCAGGACAGCTATGGCTACACCTTC.

The rearrangement uses TRBV6-5 and TRBJ2-7, with 9 bases lining up with TRBD2. Germline V gene sequence: CDR1 MNHEY, CDR2 SVGAGI. V dropped 0 bases and J dropped 3; count of bases not matched to a gene: 6. The CDR3 runs to 16 residues. CDR3 residues: CASSYSRTTSGYEQYF. DNA for the CDR3: TGTGCCAGCAGTTACTCGAGGACGACTAGCGGCTACGAGCAGTACTTC.

The rearrangement joins TRBV4-2 to TRBJ2-7; 12 bases match TRBD2. Per the germline V gene, CDR1 is LGHNA and CDR2 is YNFKEQ. CDR3 length: 17 residues. The junction had 7 bases not matched to a gene; V was cut back by 3 bases and J by 1 base. The CDR3 DNA reads TGTGCCAGCAGCCAGGGGACTAGCGGGCTAATTTCCTACGAGCAGTACTTC. Amino acids: CASSQGTSGLISYEQYF.

The chain links TRBV29-1 to TRBJ2-5; 15 nucleotides match TRBD2. The junction had 7 bases not matched to a gene; V was cut back by 6 bases and J by 5 bases. CDR1 is SQVTM and CDR2 is ANQGSEA in the germline V gene. The CDR3 loop spans 15 amino acids. CDR3 bases: TGCAGCGTGTGGACTAGCGGGAGGGCCGGGGAGACCCAGTACTTC. It yields the protein CSVWTSGRAGETQYF.

The chain has TRBV18 and TRBJ2-1; 8 bases align to TRBD1. The CDR3 runs 17 residues. Trimming cost V 2 bases and J 0 bases; bases outside gene matches: 6. Germline lookup yields CDR1 KGHSH and CDR2 LQKENI. The CDR3 protein is CASSPRPGQASYNEQFF. The CDR3 nucleotides read TGTGCCAGCTCACCAAGACCGGGACAGGCCTCCTACAATGAGCAGTTCTTC. Supplemented by reference TRBV18 and TRBJ2-1, the full variable domain reads NAGVMQNPRHLVRRRGQEARLRCSPMKGHSHVYWYRQLPEEGLKFMVYLQKENIIDESGMPKERFSAEFPKEGPSILRIQQVVRGDSAAYFCASSPRPGQASYNEQFFGPGTRLTVL.

The chain has TRBV11-2 and TRBJ2-2, with 10 bases that match TRBD2. Germline V CDR1 and CDR2: SGHAT, FQNNGV. The CDR3 has 14 amino acids. The V gene end was trimmed by 6 bases and the J gene end by 6 bases; junction bases not matched to a gene: 4. CDR3 region: CASRLAGVAGELFF. CDR3 nucleotides: TGTGCCAGCAGGCTAGCGGGAGTTGCCGGGGAGCTGTTTTTT.